The 4 T cell receptor beta chains in this list originate from one sample, sequenced in a study of blood T cell repertoires in COVID-19. Profiling relied on immunoSEQ multiplex PCR, and the TCRdb table lists in-frame clones only, not all of them. Here the sample spans fewer than 150,000 clones, about 74% being singletons. The specimen sequenced was peripheral blood. Source of these receptors: a man in his 70s with acute or convalescent COVID-19.

The V call is TRBV7-3, the J call TRBJ2-4, with D perhaps matching TRBD2 (5 bases). From germline, CDR1 is SGHTA and CDR2 FQGTGA. V shed 2 bases and J shed 3 bases, with 8 bases lying between them. The CDR3 contains 14 residues. This CDR3 is CASSLDGIKNIQYF. The DNA for the CDR3 is TGTGCCAGCAGCTTAGACGGGATCAAAAACATTCAGTACTTC.

The rearrangement links TRBV10-3 to TRBJ1-3; D perhaps matches TRBD1 (6 bases). Germline-derived CDR1 and CDR2 are ENHRY and SYGVKD. This CDR3 has 14 residues. V lost 10 bases and J lost 0, with 13 bases in between. In nucleotides, the CDR3 is TGTGCCAGCACGGACAGCCTCTCTGGAAACACCATATATTTT. Its translation: CASTDSLSGNTIYF.

This clone has just a few counts. The V call is TRBV5-4, the J call TRBJ1-4; 8 bases fit TRBD1. CDR3 length: 15 amino acids. The trim removed 0 bases at V and 5 bases at J, leaving 3 bases unmatched. The germline gives CDR1 SGHNT, CDR2 YYREEE (reference sequence). The CDR3 nucleotides are TGTGCCAGCAGCTTGGACAGGGGGGGAAATGAAAAACTGTTTTTT. Amino acids: CASSLDRGGNEKLFF.

The chain uses TRBV19 and TRBJ2-7; 7 bases are a match to TRBD1. Germline V gene data show CDR1 as LNHDA and CDR2 as SQIVND (reference sequence). CDR3 size: 12 residues. The J segment lost 7 bases and the V segment lost 5 bases, leaving 5 bases of the junction unmatched. CDR3 bases: TGTGCCAGTAGTGGCCCCAGGGGGGAGCAGTACTTC. This gives the protein CASSGPRGEQYF.